What follows are 20 T cell receptor beta chains derived from one specimen sequenced in a study of post-analysis software for immune sequencing data (dated by TCRdb to 2013 to 2016). The full study reports these points: Significantly higher frequencies in patients than in controls were found for a few TRBV segments, including TRBV5-6, TRBV5-1 and TRBV20-1.

The library came from PCR. The reads were generated on an Illumina HiSeq 2500. To reduce PCR and sequencing biases, unique molecular identifiers were incorporated into the TCR beta cDNA libraries. The public reads were reanalyzed by TCRdb: fastp trimming at Q25, MiXCR alignment, in-frame beta chains only. Rows with a matching CDR3 protein are joined into one entry that keeps the most common DNA and genes. The sample contains 150,000 to 200,000 distinct CDR3 sequences, roughly 30% of them found a single time. The ten largest clones take up approximately 1.5% of the sample. No antigen has been identified for these receptors. Sequenced: blood. These receptors came from a girl aged 10 to 17 with multiple sclerosis.

The gene calls are TRBV5-1 and TRBJ2-4; perhaps D is TRBD1 or TRBD2 (5 bases each). Between the trimmed V and J ends, which lost 2 bases and 0 bases, there was a span of 12 bases. The V gene's germline CDR1 is SGHRS and CDR2 YFSETQ. This CDR3 has 16 amino acids. This chain's CDR3 is CASSFERGLAKNIQYF. The CDR3 coding sequence is TGCGCCAGCAGCTTTGAGAGGGGCCTAGCCAAAAACATTCAGTACTTC.

About this clonotype: A clone one base away is much larger, so this may be a read error. The CDR3 DNA is TGTGCCCGCAGGCTAGACACAGCCTACGAGCAGTACTTC. It is translated as CARRLDTAYEQYF. This chain uses TRBV27 with TRBJ2-7; D is undetermined. The CDR3 extends over 13 amino acids. Germline lookup yields CDR1 MNHEY and CDR2 SMNVEV (reference sequence).

This clonotype showed up many times. The chain links TRBV25-1 to TRBJ2-3; 9 nucleotides match TRBD1. V trimming: 3 bases; J trimming: 1 base; junction bases outside the gene matches: 8. CDR3 length equals 17 residues. CDR1 MGHDK and CDR2 SYGVNS come from the germline V gene. The CDR3 sequence is CASSDIFRTGGTDTQYF. CDR3 nucleotides: TGTGCCAGCAGTGATATCTTTAGGACAGGGGGCACAGATACGCAGTATTTT.

This chain joins TRBV10-3 and TRBJ1-2, with a tentative D call TRBD1 (6 bases). CDR1 and CDR2 (germline): ENHRY, SYGVKD. The CDR3 is 13 amino acids. Trimming took 4 bases from V and 7 from J, leaving 13 bases between them. The chain's CDR3 is CAISAGAGGGYTF. Written as DNA, the CDR3 is TGTGCCATCAGTGCAGGGGCCGGGGGTGGCTACACCTTC.

This clonotype showed up just a few times. This chain links TRBV25-1 with TRBJ2-1, with no clear D. The CDR3 is made up of 12 amino acids. Germline lookup yields CDR1 MGHDK and CDR2 SYGVNS. Trimming took 4 bases from V and 5 from J, leaving 6 bases between them. CDR3 in amino acids: CASSAANNEQFF. The CDR3 DNA is TGTGCCAGCAGTGCGGCTAACAATGAGCAGTTCTTC.

The rearrangement joins TRBV28 to TRBJ1-5; D is perhaps TRBD1 (6 bases). The CDR3 consists of 16 residues. V was trimmed by 3 bases and J by 3 bases, leaving 15 bases between them. Germline CDR1 is MDHEN and CDR2 is SYDVKM. The CDR3, as DNA: TGTGCCAGCAGTTTGAACCGGGACACGCACAATCAGCCCCAGCATTTT. Protein sequence: CASSLNRDTHNQPQHF.

Comments on this clonotype: Just one base apart from a much larger clone, this may be a read error. This rearrangement joins TRBV20-1 to TRBJ2-7; the match to TRBD1 covers 8 bases. From germline, CDR1 is DFQATT and CDR2 SNEGSKA (reference sequence). The V and J ends lost 3 bases and 7 bases, in that order; junction bases with no gene match: 11. This CDR3 is 14 amino acids long. The CDR3 nucleotides read TGCAGTGCTAGGGTCGGGACACAGGGGGGTGAGCAGTACTTC. Translating it yields CSARVGTQGGEQYF.

Many counts were recorded for this clonotype. V gene TRBV5-1 combines with J gene TRBJ1-6; 11 bases fit TRBD1. The V gene end was trimmed by 0 bases and the J gene end by 3 bases; junction bases not matched to a gene: 5. The CDR3 runs to 18 residues. Germline CDR1 SGHRS, CDR2 YFSETQ. CDR3: CASSLARTGGGYNSPLHF. CDR3 sequence (DNA): TGCGCCAGCAGCTTGGCCCGGACAGGGGGCGGCTATAATTCACCCCTCCACTTT.

There are many counts of this clonotype. In nucleotides, the CDR3 is TGTGCCAGCAGTTTAGCGAGTCGGTTAGCGGGAGAATACGAGCAGTACTTC. Protein product: CASSLASRLAGEYEQYF. V usage is TRBV12-3 or TRBV12-4 and J usage is TRBJ2-7; 9 bases line up with TRBD2. The J segment lost 4 bases and the V segment lost 0 bases, leaving 10 bases of the junction unmatched. The CDR3 consists of 17 residues.

In its sample, this clonotype was seen once. J is TRBJ1-4 and V is TRBV25-1, with D possibly being TRBD1 (5 bases). This CDR3 spans 13 amino acids. Germline loops: CDR1 MGHDK, CDR2 SYGVNS. V dropped 4 bases and J dropped 7 bases, with 10 bases sitting between them. The CDR3 loop reads CASSGGVGEKLFF. Written as DNA, the CDR3 is TGTGCCAGCAGTGGGGGCGTAGGTGAAAAACTGTTTTTT.

Worth noting for this clonotype: Compared with germline, one end of the junction differs, possibly owing to a read error. The rearrangement uses TRBV12-3 or TRBV12-4 and TRBJ2-7; 8 bases are shared with TRBD1. The J call could be wrong; TRBJ2-5 is a better fit for the DNA end. The CDR3 loop spans 13 amino acids. CDR3 protein: CASRGQGQQTQYF. For the CDR3, the DNA is TGTGCCAGCCGTGGACAGGGCCAACAGACCCAGTACTTC.

This clonotype showed up many times. V and J are TRBV12-5 and TRBJ2-1; 8 bases line up with TRBD1. The CDR3 runs to 14 residues. CDR1 and CDR2 (germline): LGHNT, FRNRAP. The ends lost 7 bases at V and 8 bases at J; junction bases unmatched: 10. The CDR3 nucleotides are TGTGCTAGTGTCCACAGGGGGATGAGTCATGAGCAGTTCTTC. This gives the protein CASVHRGMSHEQFF.

At least ten counts were recorded for this clonotype. The chain carries TRBV10-3 and TRBJ2-1, with 8 bases fitting TRBD2. CDR3 length equals 13 residues. The J segment lost 5 bases and the V segment lost 6 bases, leaving 3 bases of the junction unmatched. Germline-derived CDR1 and CDR2 are ENHRY and SYGVKD. CDR3 DNA: TGTGCCATCAGGCGGGAGGTCCACAATGAGCAGTTCTTC. It codes for CAIRREVHNEQFF.

This clonotype was seen only a few times. This rearrangement joins TRBV15 to TRBJ2-5; perhaps TRBD2 as D (5 bases). Germline CDR1 is LNHNV and CDR2 is YYDKDF (reference sequence). V lost 4 bases, J lost 11 bases, and 23 bases lay in between. The CDR3 runs 15 residues. CDR3 sequence (DNA): TGTGCCACCAGCAAGACGAGCGGCCTAGGCAATGAGCAGTACTTC. It yields the protein CATSKTSGLGNEQYF.

The chain has TRBV3-1 and TRBJ2-3; 10 positions match TRBD2. The CDR3 is made up of 22 amino acids. V dropped 0 bases and J dropped 4; count of bases not matched to a gene: 22. Germline values: CDR1 LGHDT, CDR2 YNNKEL (reference sequence). DNA for the CDR3: TGTGCCAGCAGCCAAGATCCACCACTAGCGGGAACTTCACCCGGCGGGTCAGATACGCAGTATTTT. This sequence encodes CASSQDPPLAGTSPGGSDTQYF.

This clonotype has just a few counts. The rearrangement uses TRBV27 and TRBJ1-2; D is uncertain. Trimming left V 5 bases short and J 6 bases short, with 13 bases between. This CDR3 is 13 amino acids long. Germline CDR1 is MNHEY and CDR2 is SMNVEV (reference sequence). The CDR3 DNA is TGTGCCAGCAGTCAAAGGTCGGGAGATGGCTACACCTTC. The encoded protein is CASSQRSGDGYTF.

The chain combines TRBV4-2 with TRBJ2-7; 8 positions agree with TRBD1. V lost 5 bases, J lost 3 bases, and 15 bases stayed unmatched. The germline gives CDR1 LGHNA, CDR2 YNFKEQ. CDR3 size: 17 residues. The DNA for the CDR3 is TGTGCCAGCAGCGAAGGCCCCCCGGGACAGGTAAACTACGAGCAGTACTTC. Translation: CASSEGPPGQVNYEQYF.

Turning to this clonotype: A clone one base away is much larger, so this may be a read error. The V gene is TRBV11-2, the J gene TRBJ2-5; 7 nucleotides agree with TRBD2. This CDR3 region has 15 residues. The V and J ends lost 1 base and 11 bases, in that order; junction bases with no gene match: 13. Germline lookup yields CDR1 SGHAT and CDR2 FQNNGV. The CDR3: CASSLGGSNAREQYF. The CDR3 region has the DNA TGTGCCAGCAGCTTAGGCGGGAGTAACGCGAGAGAGCAGTACTTC.

Only a few counts were recorded for this clonotype. The chain links TRBV12-3 or TRBV12-4 to TRBJ1-5; D gene unclear. The CDR3 loop spans 13 amino acids. V was shortened by 4 bases and J by 0 bases, with 4 bases between the two germline ends. CDR3 loop: CASSSYSNQPQHF. The CDR3 DNA is TGTGCCAGCAGTTCCTATAGCAATCAGCCCCAGCATTTT.

This clonotype was recorded at least ten times. The V call is TRBV25-1, the J call TRBJ2-7, with TRBD1 as a possible D gene (5 bases). The length of the CDR3 is 13 residues. V lost 5 bases, J lost 3 bases, and 11 bases lay in between. Looked up from germline, CDR1 is MGHDK and CDR2 is SYGVNS. CDR3 in amino acids: CASSNRNNYEQYF. For the CDR3, the DNA is TGTGCCAGCAGTAACAGGAATAACTACGAGCAGTACTTC.